Presented here are 14 T cell receptor beta chains from one specimen sequenced in a study of OX40 agonist ivuxolimab in advanced cancers. Clones were sequenced by immunoSEQ multiplex PCR, and TCRdb holds only the in-frame ones, with some missing. The sample consists of about 100,000 clones, roughly 90% of them appearing once. Specimen: CD4+ or CD8+ T cells sorted from blood, collected in a trial of the OX40 agonist ivuxolimab. The receptors originated from an adult with an advanced solid tumor such as melanoma, head and neck, liver or kidney cancer.

J is TRBJ2-2 and V is TRBV30; TRBD2 matches at 11 bases. CDR3 length: 15 residues. CDR1 and CDR2 from the germline V gene are GTSNPN and SVGIG (reference sequence). The ends lost 0 bases at V and 7 bases at J; junction bases unmatched: 4. This chain's CDR3 is CAWSVLAGASGELFF. For the CDR3, the DNA is TGTGCCTGGAGTGTACTAGCGGGGGCCAGCGGGGAGCTGTTTTTT.

V and J are TRBV4-1 and TRBJ1-2; D not certain. Germline loops: CDR1 MGHRA, CDR2 YSYEKL. The CDR3 has 15 amino acids. Trimming pared 4 bases from V and 4 bases from J, leaving 16 bases between. CDR3 coding DNA: TGCGCCAGCAGCCTCCAGCTGAAGGAAACCTATGGCTACACCTTC. Translation: CASSLQLKETYGYTF.

This clone was seen once. The chain combines TRBV7-2 with TRBJ2-5; D may be TRBD2 (6 bases). Germline CDR1 reads SGHTA; CDR2 reads FQGNSA. Trimming removed 5 bases at V and 1 base at J, with 11 bases between. The CDR3 is made up of 14 amino acids. CDR3 sequence: CASSRRRGQETQYF. Here the CDR3 DNA reads TGTGCCAGCAGCCGTCGGCGGGGCCAAGAGACCCAGTACTTC.

With respect to this clone: At one boundary the junction diverges from the germline segment, which might be a read error. The chain uses TRBV5-8 and TRBJ2-5; D uncertain. The CDR3 totals 15 residues. Germline-derived CDR1 and CDR2 are SGHTS and YDEGEE. CDR3 DNA: TGTGCCAGCAGTTTGGGCCCCGGGCAGTTGAAAACCCAGTACTTC. It specifies CASSLGPGQLKTQYF.

The V gene is TRBV28, the J gene TRBJ2-3; no reliable D call. There are 13 residues in the CDR3. The germline V gene has CDR1 MDHEN and CDR2 SYDVKM. V dropped 5 bases and J dropped 1 base, with 7 bases sitting between them. CDR3 nucleotide sequence: TGTGCCAGCAGTCTAATACGCACAGATACGCAGTATTTT. This encodes CASSLIRTDTQYF.

The CDR3 region is CASSLVGTGRPNYGYTF. The CDR3 DNA is TGTGCCAGCAGCTTGGTTGGGACAGGGAGACCTAACTATGGCTACACCTTC. V usage is TRBV5-6 and J usage is TRBJ1-2; 9 bases agree with TRBD1. Germline V gene data show CDR1 as SGHDT and CDR2 as YYEEEE. This CDR3 has 17 residues. Trimming at V came to 0 bases and at J to 0 bases, leaving 6 bases not matched to a gene.

The rearrangement links TRBV10-3 to TRBJ2-5; 12 bases are a match to TRBD2. V was clipped by 4 bases and J by 2 bases; unmatched bases: 2. The CDR3 is 15 residues long. The germline gives CDR1 ENHRY, CDR2 SYGVKD. The chain's CDR3 is CAISGTSGVQETQYF. CDR3 DNA: TGTGCCATCAGTGGGACTAGCGGGGTACAAGAGACCCAGTACTTC.

The chain has TRBV7-3 and TRBJ1-2; weak D call: TRBD1 (6 bases). CDR1 is SGHTA and CDR2 is FQGTGA in the germline V gene. The CDR3 length is 14 residues. V shed 5 bases and J shed 7 bases, with 17 bases lying between them. This chain's CDR3 is CASSPSGANSGYTF. The CDR3 DNA is TGTGCCAGCAGCCCCTCAGGGGCGAATAGTGGCTACACCTTC.

The genes are TRBV28 and TRBJ2-5, with 7 positions matching TRBD1. This CDR3 has 14 amino acids. Germline V lookup: CDR1 MDHEN, CDR2 SYDVKM. The V gene end was trimmed by 5 bases and the J gene end by 2 bases; junction bases not matched to a gene: 5. The DNA for the CDR3 is TGTGCCAGCAGTCTGCCGGGACAGCAAGAGACCCAGTACTTC. It codes for CASSLPGQQETQYF.

The chain recombines TRBV7-9 with TRBJ1-2, with unresolved D. Germline CDR1 and CDR2: SEHNR and FQNEAQ (reference sequence). The CDR3 covers 14 residues. Trimming shortened V by 5 bases and J by 2 bases, and 12 bases separated the two germline ends. Here the CDR3 reads CASSVLGVNYGYTF. CDR3 coding DNA: TGTGCCAGCAGCGTCCTGGGCGTGAACTATGGCTACACCTTC.

The chain recombines TRBV7-9 with TRBJ2-7; no clear D. Trimming stripped 4 bases from V and 2 bases from J, with 6 bases between. The CDR3 has 12 amino acids. The germline V gene encodes CDR1 SEHNR and CDR2 FQNEAQ (reference sequence). Written as DNA, the CDR3 is TGTGCCAGCAGCTCTGCTCCCTACGAGCAGTACTTC. Its protein product is CASSSAPYEQYF.

V usage is TRBV4-3 and J usage is TRBJ2-4, with 9 bases lining up with TRBD2. CDR1 and CDR2 (germline): LGHNA, YSLEER. After removal of 0 bases from V and 2 bases from J, the junction contained 5 bases not matched to a gene. This CDR3 has 17 amino acids. The CDR3 protein is CASSQDPLAGTKNIQYF. The CDR3 DNA sequence: TGCGCCAGCAGCCAAGATCCCCTAGCGGGGACCAAAAACATTCAGTACTTC.

V usage is TRBV18 and J usage is TRBJ1-1; D uncertain. Germline V gene sequence: CDR1 KGHSH, CDR2 LQKENI. The CDR3 totals 15 residues. V dropped 0 bases and J dropped 4 bases, with 12 bases sitting between them. Here the CDR3 DNA reads TGTGCCAGCTCACCACCCCTCGGATCGAGCACTGAAGCTTTCTTT. Translated, it gives CASSPPLGSSTEAFF.

The chain carries TRBV7-3 and TRBJ2-2; TRBD1 might be the D (5 bases). With 6 bases removed from V and 4 bases from J, the gap between germline ends came to 15 bases. CDR1 is SGHTA and CDR2 is FQGTGA in the germline V gene. There are 15 residues in the CDR3. The CDR3 region is CASRSGILGTGELFF. In DNA form, the CDR3 reads TGTGCCAGCAGGTCAGGGATTTTAGGCACCGGGGAGCTGTTTTTT.